Below are 20 T cell receptor beta chains sequenced from a single sample in a study of T cells in Graves' hyperthyroidism and ophthalmopathy (dated 2019 in TCRdb). Receptor amplification or capture employed multiplex PCR. TCRdb records Illumina HiSeq 2000 as the sequencer. The TCR beta CDR3 regions were amplified from RNA transcripts. A first-round RT-PCR of the TCR CDR3 used the HTBI primer set with the Qiagen OneStep RT-PCR kit. Using fastp trimming at Q25 and MiXCR clonotype assembly, TCRdb reanalyzed the public sequencing data and kept in-frame beta chains. Rows are combined by CDR3 protein, so each entry shows the most common genes and DNA. For this sample the table gives about 260,000 distinct CDR3 sequences, of which 22% were detected only once. The biggest ten clones account for roughly 60% of the sample. The sample taken for sequencing was blood. The receptors derive from a man aged 25-45 years with Graves' ophthalmopathy.

For this clonotype: An end of the junction does not agree with germline; a read error may underlie this. In nucleotides, the CDR3 is TGTGCCAGCAGCTTGGAGGTAACCGAGCGGTACTTC. It encodes CASSLEVTERYF. V is TRBV11-1 and J is TRBJ2-7, with D maybe TRBD2 (5 bases). This CDR3 spans 12 amino acids. In germline, CDR1 is SGHAT, CDR2 FQDESV (reference sequence).

The rearrangement links TRBV9 to TRBJ2-2, with TRBD2 identical over 7 bases. This CDR3 is 16 amino acids long. Germline V lookup: CDR1 SGDLS, CDR2 YYNGEE. J was trimmed by 3 bases and V by 2 bases; bases with no gene match: 7. CDR3 DNA sequence: TGTGCCAGCAGCGTGGGGGGAGGGCCCGACACCGGGGAGCTGTTTTTT. Amino acids: CASSVGGGPDTGELFF.

The chain joins TRBV24-1 to TRBJ2-1, with D possibly being TRBD1 (6 bases). The CDR3 is 15 residues long. The V end was cut by 0 bases, the J end by 2 bases, with 7 bases between. Per the germline V gene, CDR1 is KGHDR and CDR2 is SFDVKD. CDR3 nucleotides: TGTGCCACCAGTGATTTGGGACAGACCTACAATGAGCAGTTCTTC. This sequence encodes CATSDLGQTYNEQFF.

This clonotype came up many times. The chain carries TRBV11-2 and TRBJ2-1; no clear D. Germline CDR1 and CDR2: SGHAT and FQNNGV. Trimming cost V 2 bases and J 5 bases, with 19 bases left between them. CDR3 length: 17 residues. The CDR3 here is CASSLKAGGANHNEQFF. The CDR3 DNA sequence: TGTGCCAGCAGCTTAAAGGCCGGCGGAGCGAACCACAATGAGCAGTTCTTC.

CDR3 region: CSAVPYRGSKETQYF. DNA for the CDR3: TGCAGTGCTGTACCATACCGCGGGAGTAAAGAGACCCAGTACTTC. The V call is TRBV20-1, the J call TRBJ2-5; 7 positions match TRBD2. CDR1 is DFQATT, CDR2 SNEGSKA, per germline (reference sequence). With V trimmed by 5 bases and J by 3 bases, 12 bases remained unmatched. The CDR3 length is 15 residues.

This clonotype occurred many times. This chain uses TRBV7-8 with TRBJ1-3, with TRBD1 matching 7 bases. The CDR3 loop spans 15 amino acids. V lost 5 bases to trimming and J lost 3 bases; unmatched junction nucleotides: 7. The V gene's germline CDR1 is SGHVS and CDR2 FQNEAQ. The CDR3 DNA follows: TGTGCCAGCAGCCCAGACAGGGCTGGTGGAAACACCATATATTTT. It encodes CASSPDRAGGNTIYF.

The V and J genes are TRBV6-2 or TRBV6-3 and TRBJ2-2, with 7 bases matching TRBD1. CDR3 size: 15 residues. After removal of 7 bases from V and 7 bases from J, the junction contained 12 bases not matched to a gene. CDR1 is MNHEY, CDR2 SVGEGT, per germline. The CDR3 region is CASKYRDSSFGELFF. The CDR3 DNA reads TGTGCCAGCAAGTATAGGGACAGCTCCTTCGGGGAGCTGTTTTTT.

The chain recombines TRBV7-2 with TRBJ1-1; 8 bases match TRBD1. The germline V gene has CDR1 SGHTA and CDR2 FQGNSA. V shed 7 bases, J shed 5 bases, and the junction held 6 bases outside the gene matches. The CDR3 totals 13 residues. In DNA form, the CDR3 reads TGTGCCAGCACATATCGACAGGGGACTGAAGCTTTCTTT. Its translation is CASTYRQGTEAFF.

Notes on this clonotype: One base away lies a much larger clone, so this may be a sequencing read error. V usage is TRBV6-1 and J usage is TRBJ2-7; D remains unclear. Deletions cut 3 bases from V and 3 bases from J, with 12 bases between. The CDR3 loop spans 14 amino acids. CDR1 is MNHNS, CDR2 SASEGT, per germline. Here the CDR3 reads CASSEIGRNYEQYF. DNA of the CDR3: TGTGCCAGCAGTGAGATAGGTCGGAACTACGAGCAGTACTTC.

The chain combines TRBV5-1 with TRBJ2-1; D ambiguous. With 4 bases removed from V and 4 bases from J, the gap between germline ends came to 12 bases. Germline V gene sequence: CDR1 SGHRS, CDR2 YFSETQ. The CDR3 runs 14 residues. The CDR3: CASSPPDKYNEQFF. The CDR3 DNA follows: TGCGCCAGCAGCCCGCCCGATAAATACAATGAGCAGTTCTTC.

The V gene is TRBV5-1, the J gene TRBJ2-5, with TRBD2 matching 8 bases. The ends lost 4 bases at V and 1 base at J; junction bases unmatched: 3. The CDR3 is 14 residues long. The V gene's germline CDR1 is SGHRS and CDR2 YFSETQ. For the CDR3, the DNA is TGCGCCAGCAGCCCGGGAGGGATCCAAGAGACCCAGTACTTC. This translates into CASSPGGIQETQYF.

The chain recombines TRBV28 with TRBJ2-7; D not certain. Per germline, CDR1 MDHEN and CDR2 SYDVKM. The CDR3 runs to 12 residues. V was trimmed by 7 bases and J by 4 bases, leaving 11 bases between them. As DNA, the CDR3 is TGTGCCAGCAAAGACACGATGTACGAGCAGTACTTC. Protein product: CASKDTMYEQYF. The variable domain in full, with the rest retrieved from reference TRBV28 and TRBJ2-7, is DVKVTQSSRYLVKRTGEKVFLECVQDMDHENMFWYRQDPGLGLRLIYFSYDVKMKEKGDIPEGYSVSREKKERFSLILESASTNQTSMYLCASKDTMYEQYFGPGTRLTVT.

Only one count was recorded for this clonotype. Its ends do not fully match the called genes, so a read error is possible. The chain recombines TRBV7-2 with TRBJ2-7; the match to TRBD2 covers 11 bases. Germline values: CDR1 SGHTA, CDR2 FQGNSA. The CDR3 has 15 amino acids. The DNA of the CDR3 is TGTGCCAGCAGTTTAGGGGGACTAGCGGCCTACGAGCAGTACTTC. This gives the protein CASSLGGLAAYEQYF.

This clonotype occurred many times. The chain has TRBV11-2 and TRBJ1-6; D might be TRBD1 (5 bases). V dropped 0 bases and J dropped 10 bases, with 10 bases sitting between them. CDR1 is SGHAT and CDR2 is FQNNGV in the germline V gene. The CDR3 extends over 14 amino acids. The CDR3 DNA reads TGTGCCAGCAGCTTAGATAGTGGGGGGTCACCCCTCCACTTT. Encoded protein: CASSLDSGGSPLHF.

The chain recombines TRBV18 with TRBJ2-3, with 8 nucleotides matching TRBD1. CDR1 is KGHSH and CDR2 is LQKENI in the germline V gene. The CDR3 runs to 14 residues. The junction had 3 bases not matched to a gene; V was cut back by 4 bases and J by 3 bases. CDR3 sequence (DNA): TGTGCCAGCTCACTCTACAGGGGGACAGATACGCAGTATTTT. This translates into CASSLYRGTDTQYF.

J is TRBJ1-1 and V is TRBV5-1, with D tentatively TRBD1 (6 bases). This CDR3 has 15 residues. V was shortened by 6 bases and J by 0 bases, with 15 bases between the two germline ends. Germline V gives CDR1 SGHRS, CDR2 YFSETQ. The CDR3 loop reads CASTVGQTMNTEAFF. CDR3 DNA: TGCGCCAGCACGGTCGGACAGACGATGAACACTGAAGCTTTCTTT.

Points on this clonotype: This clone may be a read error of a much larger clone one base away. The chain links TRBV3-1 to TRBJ1-1, with 9 bases lining up with TRBD1. The CDR3 sequence is 15 residues long. V shed 6 bases and J 3 bases; nucleotides not matched to a gene: 8. The germline V gene encodes CDR1 LGHDT and CDR2 YNNKEL (reference sequence). For the CDR3, the DNA is TGTGCCAGCAGTCCAGGGACAGGGATGGACACTGAAGCTTTCTTT. Amino acids: CASSPGTGMDTEAFF. The full variable domain, its missing parts supplied by reference TRBV3-1 and TRBJ1-1, is DTAVSQTPKYLVTQMGNDKSIKCEQNLGHDTMYWYKQDSKKFLKIMFSYNNKELIINETVPNRFSPKSPDKAHLNLHINSLELGDSAVYFCASSPGTGMDTEAFFGQGTRLTVV.

This clonotype was seen many times. CDR3 amino acids: CASSYRVGEQYF. The CDR3 DNA reads TGTGCCAGCAGTTACAGGGTAGGCGAGCAGTACTTC. This chain links TRBV28 with TRBJ2-7, with a possible D match to TRBD1 (6 bases). V lost 4 bases to trimming and J lost 6 bases, with 10 bases between them. CDR1 and CDR2 from the germline V gene are MDHEN and SYDVKM. This CDR3 region has 12 residues. The full variable domain, with the rest looked up from reference TRBV28 and TRBJ2-7, is DVKVTQSSRYLVKRTGEKVFLECVQDMDHENMFWYRQDPGLGLRLIYFSYDVKMKEKGDIPEGYSVSREKKERFSLILESASTNQTSMYLCASSYRVGEQYFGPGTRLTVT.

The J gene is TRBJ2-3, the V gene TRBV27; 10 nucleotides agree with TRBD2. The CDR3 runs 15 residues. The V and J ends lost 2 bases and 5 bases, in that order; junction bases with no gene match: 4. CDR1 MNHEY and CDR2 SMNVEV come from the germline V gene (reference sequence). CDR3 residues: CASSLVAGGKDTQYF. The CDR3 DNA sequence: TGTGCCAGCAGTTTAGTAGCGGGAGGAAAAGATACGCAGTATTTT.

This rearrangement joins TRBV14 to TRBJ1-1, with D perhaps matching TRBD1 (6 bases). Germline V lookup: CDR1 SGHDN, CDR2 FVKESK. The CDR3 runs 11 residues. Trimming took off 4 bases at V and 12 bases at J, with 12 bases between the two ends. CDR3 in DNA: TGTGCCAGCAGCCCGGGGCAGGGGTCTTTCTTT. Amino acid sequence: CASSPGQGSFF.